The 29 T cell receptor beta chains presented below share a single source sample, sequenced in a study of blood T cell repertoires in COVID-19. The repertoire was sequenced with immunoSEQ multiplex PCR; TCRdb's copy has only in-frame clones and lacks some. This sample yields 70,000 to 95,000 clones, of which about 81% are seen a single time; around 13% belongs to the top ten. What was sequenced was peripheral blood. The source is a human donor in a cohort sampled during active COVID-19.

This chain joins TRBV7-2 and TRBJ2-1; the match to TRBD1 covers 9 bases. Germline assignment: CDR1 SGHTA and CDR2 FQGNSA. Trimming cost V 7 bases and J 3 bases; bases outside gene matches: 7. This CDR3 comprises 15 residues. The CDR3 DNA follows: TGTGCCAGCAACCCAGACAGGGGGAGCTACAATGAGCAGTTCTTC. Protein sequence: CASNPDRGSYNEQFF.

This clone was counted between two and nine times. The chain couples TRBV4-1 to TRBJ1-2, with TRBD1 identical over 8 bases. After removal of 1 base from V and 4 bases from J, the junction contained 8 bases not matched to a gene. CDR1 and CDR2 from the germline V gene are MGHRA and YSYEKL. This CDR3 is built from 16 residues. CDR3 in amino acids: CASSQVGQGRGYGYTF. The CDR3 nucleotides read TGCGCCAGCAGCCAAGTCGGACAGGGTAGGGGCTATGGCTACACCTTC.

The rearrangement joins TRBV6-5 to TRBJ1-1, with 7 nucleotides matching TRBD1. The ends lost 5 bases at V and 5 bases at J; junction bases unmatched: 8. The germline V gene has CDR1 MNHEY and CDR2 SVGAGI. The CDR3 runs to 14 residues. The CDR3 DNA reads TGTGCCAGCAGTCGAGGACAGGAGGGTACTGAAGCTTTCTTT. It codes for CASSRGQEGTEAFF.

The rearrangement uses TRBV19 and TRBJ1-5, with D perhaps TRBD1 (5 bases). Trimming removed 7 bases from V and 3 bases from J, with 16 bases in between. Germline lookup yields CDR1 LNHDA and CDR2 SQIVND (reference sequence). The CDR3 totals 15 residues. For the CDR3, the DNA is TGTGCCAGTACCGCCGGCGGGGCGACCAATCAGCCCCAGCATTTT. It translates to CASTAGGATNQPQHF.

The chain carries TRBV11-2 and TRBJ2-5; D possibly corresponds to TRBD1 (5 bases). Between the trimmed V and J ends, which lost 1 base and 5 bases, there was a span of 11 bases. The CDR3 sequence is 14 residues long. The germline V gene has CDR1 SGHAT and CDR2 FQNNGV. CDR3 region: CASSLVVGDETQYF. The CDR3 coding sequence is TGTGCCAGCAGCTTAGTGGTAGGGGATGAGACCCAGTACTTC.

V is TRBV11-2 and J is TRBJ1-1; possibly TRBD1 for D (5 bases). CDR3 length equals 16 residues. Trimming took 1 base from V and 5 from J, leaving 17 bases between them. Germline CDR1 SGHAT, CDR2 FQNNGV. The CDR3 nucleotides read TGTGCCAGCAGCTTAGCCTGGGGCAGGGAAAGGACTGAAGCTTTCTTT. Translation gives CASSLAWGRERTEAFF.

This chain connects TRBV6-2 or TRBV6-3 to TRBJ2-7; TRBD1 matches at 7 bases. With V trimmed by 5 bases and J by 4 bases, 11 bases remained unmatched. Germline CDR1 and CDR2: MNHEY and SVGEGT. CDR3 size: 15 residues. The CDR3 protein is CASSLSRQGWYEQYF. The CDR3 DNA is TGTGCCAGCAGTCTCTCTCGACAGGGCTGGTACGAGCAGTACTTC.

V and J are TRBV5-6 and TRBJ1-1, with D tentatively TRBD1 (5 bases). V was cut by 7 bases and J by 0 bases, with 16 bases left in between. There are 15 residues in the CDR3. Germline lookup yields CDR1 SGHDT and CDR2 YYEEEE. CDR3 sequence: CASGRGMNMNTEAFF. CDR3 nucleotides: TGTGCCAGCGGCCGGGGGATGAACATGAACACTGAAGCTTTCTTT.

This clone was found once. This chain connects TRBV29-1 to TRBJ2-2, with 9 bases fitting TRBD2. With 5 bases clipped from V and 3 bases from J, the junction kept 4 bases outside the gene matches. The CDR3 loop spans 14 amino acids. Germline V lookup: CDR1 SQVTM, CDR2 ANQGSEA. CDR3 coding DNA: TGCAGCGTTAGGCGGGGGGGCCACACCGGGGAGCTGTTTTTT. Translating it yields CSVRRGGHTGELFF.

The chain uses TRBV7-9 and TRBJ2-4; 7 bases are shared with TRBD1. CDR1 SEHNR and CDR2 FQNEAQ come from the germline V gene (reference sequence). This CDR3 contains 17 residues. The V segment lost 1 base and the J segment 6 bases; nucleotides outside the gene matches: 12. This CDR3 is CASSLVKGANGRNIQYF. The CDR3 bases are TGTGCCAGCAGCTTAGTGAAGGGGGCGAACGGCAGAAACATTCAGTACTTC.

Of note for this clone: One end of the junction varies from germline; a read error may be responsible. V is TRBV4-2 and J is TRBJ2-2, with D maybe TRBD2 (5 bases). The germline V gene encodes CDR1 LGHNA and CDR2 YNFKEQ. The CDR3 runs 14 residues. CDR3: CTSSQDLAGGELFF. For the CDR3, the DNA is TGTACCAGCAGCCAAGACCTAGCCGGCGGGGAGCTGTTTTTT.

The J gene is TRBJ1-3, the V gene TRBV29-1; no definite D call. The CDR3 runs 14 residues. Germline V gene lookup returns CDR1 SQVTM and CDR2 ANQGSEA. Trimming took off 2 bases at V and 0 bases at J, with 8 bases between the two ends. Here the CDR3 reads CSVEPGISGNTIYF. Written as DNA, the CDR3 is TGCAGCGTTGAACCGGGTATCTCTGGAAACACCATATATTTT.

The sample holds one count of this clone. The chain uses TRBV28 and TRBJ1-4; tentative D call: TRBD1 (5 bases). The CDR3 runs to 15 residues. Germline V CDR1 and CDR2: MDHEN, SYDVKM. V dropped 6 bases and J dropped 8 bases, with 19 bases sitting between them. The CDR3: CASRKDTGSREKLFF. CDR3 sequence (DNA): TGTGCCAGCAGAAAAGATACAGGTTCAAGGGAAAAACTGTTTTTT.

This clone has only one observation. The genes are TRBV21-1 and TRBJ2-2; TRBD1 is the table's D call and was not checked against the DNA. TRBV21-1 is annotated as a pseudogene. CDR3 size: 18 residues. CDR3 sequence reads: CASSKGATQGAYTGELFF. CDR3 bases: TGTGCCAGCAGCAAAGGGGCCACCCAGGGGGCGTATACCGGGGAGCTGTTTTTT.

The gene calls are TRBV5-1 and TRBJ2-7; TRBD1 aligns across 9 bases. Per germline, CDR1 SGHRS and CDR2 YFSETQ. The CDR3 is 15 amino acids. Trimming took 0 bases from V and 7 from J; bases not matched to a gene: 8. The CDR3 is CASSLARDRANEQYF. The CDR3 DNA is TGCGCCAGCAGCTTGGCCCGGGACAGGGCGAATGAGCAGTACTTC. Full variable domain (remainder filled in from reference TRBV5-1 and TRBJ2-7): KAGVTQTPRYLIKTRGQQVTLSCSPISGHRSVSWYQQTPGQGLQFLFEYFSETQRNKGNFPGRFSGRQFSNSRSEMNVSTLELGDSALYLCASSLARDRANEQYFGPGTRLTVT.

The V and J genes are TRBV7-2 and TRBJ1-2; unclear D gene. V gave up 1 base and J gave up 8 bases, with 14 bases separating them. Per the germline V gene, CDR1 is SGHTA and CDR2 is FQGNSA. This CDR3 is built from 14 residues. CDR3 amino acids: CASSLEAAGGGYTF. CDR3 bases: TGTGCCAGCAGCTTAGAAGCGGCCGGTGGGGGCTACACCTTC.

The gene calls are TRBV4-1 and TRBJ1-5, with a weak D call TRBD1 (5 bases). Germline V gives CDR1 MGHRA, CDR2 YSYEKL. The CDR3 length is 16 residues. V was shortened by 0 bases and J by 0 bases, with 9 bases between the two germline ends. The CDR3: CASSQDQGYSNQPQHF. CDR3 bases: TGCGCCAGCAGCCAAGACCAGGGCTATAGCAATCAGCCCCAGCATTTT.

The chain joins TRBV6-6 to TRBJ1-1, with TRBD1 matching 7 bases. The V gene's germline CDR1 is MNHNY and CDR2 SVGAGI (reference sequence). J lost 3 bases, V lost 5 bases, and 6 bases had no gene match. The CDR3 totals 14 residues. CDR3 in amino acids: CASSQGGSYTEAFF. As DNA, the CDR3 is TGTGCCAGCAGTCAGGGGGGGAGTTACACTGAAGCTTTCTTT.

The rearrangement links TRBV2 to TRBJ1-1, with D possibly TRBD1 on 5 matching bases. V was shortened by 10 bases and J by 6 bases, with 12 bases between the two germline ends. The CDR3 spans 11 residues. CDR1 and CDR2 (germline): SNHLY, FYNNEI. The CDR3 reads CAMRGYAEAFF. The CDR3 region has the DNA TGTGCCATGCGGGGGTACGCTGAAGCTTTCTTT.

This chain uses TRBV6-5 with TRBJ1-1, with a possible D match to TRBD1 (6 bases). CDR3 length equals 15 residues. Trimming stripped 6 bases from V and 4 bases from J, with 18 bases between. Germline V lookup: CDR1 MNHEY, CDR2 SVGAGI. The CDR3 coding sequence is TGTGCCAGCAGAGTTCAGGGGTGGGGTAGCACTGAAGCTTTCTTT. It encodes CASRVQGWGSTEAFF.

For this clone: A much larger clone sits a single nucleotide away, making a read error possible. This chain joins TRBV5-1 and TRBJ2-2, with D uncertain. V lost 0 bases and J 4 bases, leaving 4 bases between the germline ends. The CDR3 is 13 amino acids. CDR1 is SGHRS, CDR2 YFSETQ, per germline. The DNA of the CDR3 is TGCGCCAGCAGCTTGGCCGTCACCGGGGAGCTGTTTTTT. Encoded protein: CASSLAVTGELFF.

Only a few counts were recorded for this clone. V usage is TRBV5-5 and J usage is TRBJ2-4; D is unresolved. Germline V CDR1 and CDR2: SGHKS, YYEKEE (reference sequence). The V end lost 0 bases, the J end lost 6 bases, and 7 bases lay between the germline ends. The CDR3 is made up of 13 amino acids. This chain's CDR3 is CASSLAEVNIQYF. The CDR3 nucleotides are TGTGCCAGCAGCTTGGCCGAGGTAAACATTCAGTACTTC.

This clone was seen just once. This chain links TRBV6-4 with TRBJ1-4, with D possibly TRBD1 on 5 matching bases. Germline V gives CDR1 MRHNA, CDR2 SNTAGT. The CDR3 is made up of 18 amino acids. V was cut by 0 bases and J by 1 base, with 15 bases left in between. This chain's CDR3 is CASSDSRGSGGTNEKLFF. The DNA of the CDR3 is TGTGCCAGCAGTGACTCAAGAGGGTCGGGGGGAACTAATGAAAAACTGTTTTTT.

The chain employs TRBV6-5 and TRBJ2-1; TRBD2 agrees at 7 bases. V was pared by 2 bases and J by 8 bases, with 9 bases of the junction left unmatched. From germline, CDR1 is MNHEY and CDR2 SVGAGI. The CDR3 length is 15 residues. CDR3 sequence reads: CASSYPGPSGDEQFF. CDR3 DNA sequence: TGTGCCAGCAGTTACCCAGGTCCAAGCGGGGATGAGCAGTTCTTC.

The chain uses TRBV4-1 and TRBJ2-7; possibly TRBD1 for D (6 bases). CDR1 and CDR2 (germline): MGHRA, YSYEKL. The CDR3 totals 14 residues. Trimming shortened V by 0 bases and J by 7 bases, and 13 bases separated the two germline ends. The DNA for the CDR3 is TGCGCCAGCAGCCAAGATTGGACAGACAGGGAGCAGTACTTC. As protein: CASSQDWTDREQYF.

The chain links TRBV28 to TRBJ2-3; perhaps TRBD1 as D (5 bases). Germline lookup yields CDR1 MDHEN and CDR2 SYDVKM. V was pared by 3 bases and J by 3 bases, with 22 bases between. This CDR3 is built from 18 residues. CDR3 coding DNA: TGTGCCAGCAGTTTTCTTTTGGTTAGGACATCGCCGACAGATACGCAGTATTTT. This sequence encodes CASSFLLVRTSPTDTQYF.

This clone was picked up one time. The J gene is TRBJ1-6, the V gene TRBV19; no clear D gene. CDR1 is LNHDA and CDR2 is SQIVND in the germline V gene (reference sequence). Trimming took off 3 bases at V and 6 bases at J, with 9 bases between the two ends. This CDR3 region has 14 residues. The CDR3 is CASSIGRINSPLHF. As DNA, the CDR3 is TGTGCCAGTAGTATCGGGAGAATTAATTCACCCCTCCACTTT.

The chain uses TRBV20-1 and TRBJ2-7; D possibly corresponds to TRBD1 (5 bases). The CDR3 sequence is 11 residues long. The V gene's germline CDR1 is DFQATT and CDR2 SNEGSKA (reference sequence). The CDR3 loop is CSAREFYEQYF. CDR3 DNA sequence: TGCAGCGCCAGGGAATTCTACGAGCAGTACTTC.

The chain couples TRBV5-1 to TRBJ1-4; 8 bases match TRBD1. With V trimmed by 5 bases and J by 10 bases, 10 bases remained unmatched. Germline V gene sequence: CDR1 SGHRS, CDR2 YFSETQ. This CDR3 has 14 amino acids. CDR3 residues: CASSQTGEGRKLFF. The CDR3 DNA reads TGCGCCAGCAGTCAGACAGGGGAGGGAAGAAAACTGTTTTTT.